A single sample is the source of the 24 T cell receptor beta chains below, sequenced in a study of blood T cells in healthy people across ages. A second about 6 to 12 cycle PCR used barcoded and J-beta primers. TCRdb reanalysed the 5' RACE reads using MiXCR and keeps one entry per CDR3 protein. Seen here are some 670,000 distinct CDR3 sequences, around 52% observed once, and the top ten hold about 14%. Source material: blood. The receptors shown here come from a woman over 75 in good health.

This clonotype came up a few times. The chain carries TRBV20-1 and TRBJ2-3; D gene ambiguous. The germline V gene has CDR1 DFQATT and CDR2 SNEGSKA (reference sequence). V was pared by 3 bases and J by 0 bases, with 7 bases between. This CDR3 has 13 amino acids. CDR3 nucleotide sequence: TGCAGTGCTAGGGCTAGTAGCACAGATACGCAGTATTTT. This gives the protein CSARASSTDTQYF.

The chain joins TRBV25-1 to TRBJ1-3, with 8 bases that match TRBD1. The CDR3 has 15 amino acids. After removal of 1 base from V and 4 bases from J, the junction contained 3 bases not matched to a gene. Germline CDR1 MGHDK, CDR2 SYGVNS. The CDR3 sequence: CASSELDRDGNTIYF. CDR3 DNA: TGTGCCAGCAGTGAATTGGACAGGGACGGAAACACCATATATTTT.

J is TRBJ2-3 and V is TRBV7-2; possibly TRBD2 for D (6 bases). V was trimmed by 1 base and J by 3 bases, leaving 11 bases between them. The CDR3 is 15 residues long. Germline CDR1 and CDR2: SGHTA and FQGNSA. CDR3: CASSLVREDTDTQYF. CDR3 DNA sequence: TGTGCCAGCAGCTTAGTTAGGGAGGATACAGATACGCAGTATTTT.

The chain recombines TRBV20-1 with TRBJ2-4, with 12 bases that match TRBD2. The CDR3 runs 12 residues. With V trimmed by 6 bases and J by 7 bases, 1 base remained unmatched. Looked up from germline, CDR1 is DFQATT and CDR2 is SNEGSKA (reference sequence). The CDR3 sequence is CSAGTSGNIQYF. The CDR3 nucleotides are TGCAGTGCCGGGACTAGCGGGAACATTCAGTACTTC.

This chain links TRBV20-1 with TRBJ1-5, with D possibly being TRBD1 (5 bases). Trimming shortened V by 0 bases and J by 2 bases, and 11 bases separated the two germline ends. The CDR3 extends over 15 amino acids. The germline CDR1 and CDR2 sequences are DFQATT and SNEGSKA (reference sequence). CDR3 residues: CSARDHQGGNQPQHF. The CDR3 DNA is TGCAGTGCTAGAGATCATCAGGGAGGCAATCAGCCCCAGCATTTT.

Note on this clonotype: Compared with germline, one end of the junction differs, possibly owing to a read error. The CDR3 is CSVEFFSGGQRIRGCTF. In DNA form, the CDR3 reads TGCAGCGTTGAGTTTTTTAGTGGAGGACAGAGGATTCGGGGCTGCACCTTC. The chain joins TRBV29-1 to TRBJ1-2, with D possibly matching TRBD1 (6 bases). The CDR3 has 17 amino acids. Germline V CDR1 and CDR2: SQVTM, ANQGSEA.

The CDR3 here is CASSQDRTGELFF. CDR3 in DNA: TGTGCCAGCAGCCAAGATAGGACCGGGGAGCTGTTTTTT. V gene TRBV3-1 combines with J gene TRBJ2-2, with unresolved D. The CDR3 covers 13 residues. Trimming stripped 0 bases from V and 5 bases from J, with 4 bases between. Germline V gene sequence: CDR1 LGHDT, CDR2 YNNKEL (reference sequence).

This clonotype was seen more than once but under ten times. The rearrangement links TRBV27 to TRBJ2-5, with 10 bases lining up with TRBD2. The end of the DNA aligns better with TRBJ2-7, so the J call may be wrong. Germline V gives CDR1 MNHEY, CDR2 SMNVEV (reference sequence). The CDR3 has 14 residues. The CDR3 bases are TGTGCCAGCAGTGCCGGACTAGCGGTCTACGAGCAGTACTTC. This gives the protein CASSAGLAVYEQYF.

This clonotype was recorded a few times. A junction end diverges from the germline sequence, so it may reflect a read error. The rearrangement uses TRBV7-9 and TRBJ2-1, with unresolved D. CDR1 is SEHNR, CDR2 FQNEAQ, per germline (reference sequence). The CDR3 is made up of 14 amino acids. The DNA of the CDR3 is TGTGCCTGCAGCTTAGACTCCTCCTACAATGAGCAGTTCTTC. This encodes CACSLDSSYNEQFF.

There are a few counts of this clonotype. The chain employs TRBV10-3 and TRBJ2-3; the D gene is possibly TRBD2 (5 bases). Per the germline V gene, CDR1 is ENHRY and CDR2 is SYGVKD. The CDR3 sequence is 13 residues long. V was clipped by 3 bases and J by 6 bases, with 10 bases between them. The CDR3 coding sequence is TGTGCCATCAGTGATGTAGCGTTTGATACGCAGTATTTT. It encodes CAISDVAFDTQYF.

V usage is TRBV2 and J usage is TRBJ2-5, with D possibly being TRBD2 (5 bases). The CDR3 runs to 15 residues. The V end was cut by 4 bases, the J end by 12 bases, with 24 bases between. Germline V gene lookup returns CDR1 SNHLY and CDR2 FYNNEI. CDR3 region: CASSGDGIQTSEKYF. CDR3 nucleotides: TGTGCCAGCAGTGGTGACGGGATACAGACCTCAGAAAAGTACTTC.

This clonotype has at least ten counts. This rearrangement joins TRBV9 to TRBJ2-1; TRBD2 matches 9 bases. Germline V gene lookup returns CDR1 SGDLS and CDR2 YYNGEE. J lost 4 bases, V lost 4 bases, and 6 bases had no gene match. CDR3 size: 15 residues. For the CDR3, the DNA is TGTGCCAGCAGCATAGCGGGAGCAGGGTACAATGAGCAGTTCTTC. This sequence encodes CASSIAGAGYNEQFF.

This sequence joins TRBV6-5 and TRBJ2-3, with D perhaps matching TRBD1 or TRBD2 (6 bases each). This CDR3 has 14 residues. Trimming cost V 0 bases and J 4 bases, with 8 bases left between them. Germline loops: CDR1 MNHEY, CDR2 SVGAGI. The CDR3 sequence: CASSYSRGPDTQYF. The CDR3 DNA follows: TGTGCCAGCAGTTACTCTCGGGGGCCAGATACGCAGTATTTT.

This clonotype appeared many times. The CDR3 nucleotides are TGTGCCAGCAGTCCCGACGGGGCCGGGGAGCTGTTTTTT. As protein: CASSPDGAGELFF. This chain links TRBV12-3 or TRBV12-4 with TRBJ2-2; possibly TRBD2 for D (5 bases). V lost 5 bases and J lost 6, with 10 bases in between. CDR3 length: 13 residues.

Points on this clonotype: A much larger clone differs from this one at a single base, so this may be a read error. This chain uses TRBV3-1 with TRBJ2-7; weak D call: TRBD2 (6 bases). Germline CDR1 reads LGHDT; CDR2 reads YNNKEL (reference sequence). There are 16 residues in the CDR3. The germline V and J ends were trimmed by 4 bases and 5 bases, with 21 bases remaining between them. The CDR3 sequence is CASSRLVVMARHEQYF. The CDR3 DNA is TGTGCCAGCAGCCGACTAGTCGTGATGGCAAGACACGAGCAGTACTTC.

This clonotype occurred a few times. The rearrangement joins TRBV9 to TRBJ2-3; D gene uncertain. In germline, CDR1 is SGDLS, CDR2 YYNGEE. The CDR3 is made up of 18 amino acids. V was clipped by 4 bases and J by 1 base, with 22 bases between them. CDR3 region: CASSPKVGSNGGTDTQYF. The CDR3 DNA is TGTGCCAGCAGCCCCAAAGTCGGCAGCAACGGTGGCACAGATACGCAGTATTTT.

This clonotype was observed once. The V call is TRBV29-1, the J call TRBJ2-4; D ambiguous. The closer fit of TRBJ2-7 to the DNA end suggests the J call may be wrong. CDR1 is SQVTM and CDR2 is ANQGSEA in the germline V gene. The CDR3 consists of 11 residues. In DNA form, the CDR3 reads TGCAGCGGCACAGACCTATACGAGCAGTACTTC. This translates into CSGTDLYEQYF.

This CDR3 is CSARLGAANEKLFF. In nucleotides, the CDR3 is TGCAGTGCTAGATTAGGGGCGGCTAATGAAAAACTGTTTTTT. This chain uses TRBV20-1 with TRBJ1-4, with TRBD1 as a possible D gene (5 bases). The CDR3 sequence is 14 residues long. Trimming removed 2 bases at V and 3 bases at J, with 10 bases between. Germline values: CDR1 DFQATT, CDR2 SNEGSKA (reference sequence).

This chain uses TRBV3-1 with TRBJ2-3; 11 positions agree with TRBD2. V lost 2 bases and J lost 6; bases outside the gene matches: 7. This CDR3 contains 16 residues. Germline values: CDR1 LGHDT, CDR2 YNNKEL (reference sequence). CDR3 sequence reads: CASSQTSGRVGDTQYF. DNA for the CDR3: TGTGCCAGCAGCCAAACTAGCGGGAGAGTGGGTGATACGCAGTATTTT.

The rearrangement joins TRBV6-5 to TRBJ2-3; 12 nucleotides match TRBD2. Germline values: CDR1 MNHEY, CDR2 SVGAGI. V gave up 5 bases and J gave up 9 bases; unmatched junction bases: 3. This CDR3 is built from 13 residues. The CDR3 region is CASSTTSGRTQYF. Written as DNA, the CDR3 is TGTGCCAGCAGTACGACTAGCGGGAGAACGCAGTATTTT.

This clonotype was recorded at least ten times. This chain joins TRBV12-3 or TRBV12-4 and TRBJ2-5; 7 bases are shared with TRBD2. This CDR3 has 14 residues. The ends lost 6 bases at V and 7 bases at J; junction bases unmatched: 11. CDR3: CASSSGTKSGTQYF. The CDR3 coding sequence is TGTGCCAGCAGCTCCGGGACTAAAAGCGGGACCCAGTACTTC.

This clonotype was counted only a few times. This chain links TRBV11-2 with TRBJ2-5; 7 bases align to TRBD1. Losses at the gene ends were 3 bases for V and 11 bases for J; bases not matched to a gene: 24. This CDR3 is built from 18 residues. CDR1 SGHAT and CDR2 FQNNGV come from the germline V gene. The CDR3 region is CASSFMLWTGRANNEQYF. The CDR3 DNA sequence: TGTGCCAGCAGCTTTATGTTATGGACAGGACGCGCTAACAATGAGCAGTACTTC.

The rearrangement uses TRBV19 and TRBJ2-7; tentatively, D is TRBD1 (7 bases). The CDR3 has 18 residues. CDR1 and CDR2 (germline): LNHDA, SQIVND (reference sequence). The V end lost 1 base, the J end lost 2 bases, and 21 bases lay between the germline ends. CDR3 amino acids: CASSIAHQGGTGAYEQYF. The CDR3 region has the DNA TGTGCCAGTAGTATAGCCCACCAGGGGGGTACAGGGGCCTACGAGCAGTACTTC.

The DNA for the CDR3 is TGTGCCAGCAGCGAAGGACAGGGGCACGAGCAGTACTTC. Amino acids: CASSEGQGHEQYF. The chain employs TRBV7-9 and TRBJ2-7; 9 positions agree with TRBD1. The CDR3 sequence is 13 residues long. Germline-derived CDR1 and CDR2 are SEHNR and FQNEAQ (reference sequence). Trimming at V came to 5 bases and at J to 5 bases, leaving 4 bases not matched to a gene.